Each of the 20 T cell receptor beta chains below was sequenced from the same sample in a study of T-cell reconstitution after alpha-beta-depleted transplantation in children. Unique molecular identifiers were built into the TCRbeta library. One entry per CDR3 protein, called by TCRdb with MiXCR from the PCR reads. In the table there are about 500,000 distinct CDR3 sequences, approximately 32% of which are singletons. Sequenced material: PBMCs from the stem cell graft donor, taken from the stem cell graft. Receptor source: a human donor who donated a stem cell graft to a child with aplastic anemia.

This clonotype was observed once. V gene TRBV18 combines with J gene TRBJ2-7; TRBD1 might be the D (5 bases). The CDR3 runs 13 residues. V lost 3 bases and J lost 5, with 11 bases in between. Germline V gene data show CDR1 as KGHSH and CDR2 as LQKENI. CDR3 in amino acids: CASSPRQGNEQYV. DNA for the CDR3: TGTGCCAGCTCACCGCGGCAGGGTAACGAGCAGTACGTC.

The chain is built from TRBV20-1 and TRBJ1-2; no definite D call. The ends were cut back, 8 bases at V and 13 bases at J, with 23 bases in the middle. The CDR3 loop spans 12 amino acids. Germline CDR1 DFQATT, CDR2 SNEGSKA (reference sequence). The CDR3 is CSPNDIRRGLTF. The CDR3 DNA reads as TGCAGTCCTAACGATATCCGGCGAGGTCTCACCTTC.

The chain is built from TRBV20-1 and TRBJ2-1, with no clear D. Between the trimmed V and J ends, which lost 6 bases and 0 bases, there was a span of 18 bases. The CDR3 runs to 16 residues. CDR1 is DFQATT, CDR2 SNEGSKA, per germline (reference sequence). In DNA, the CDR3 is TGCAGTGCCCTACCATTGGAGAAGAGCTCCTACAATGAGCAGTTCTTC. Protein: CSALPLEKSSYNEQFF.

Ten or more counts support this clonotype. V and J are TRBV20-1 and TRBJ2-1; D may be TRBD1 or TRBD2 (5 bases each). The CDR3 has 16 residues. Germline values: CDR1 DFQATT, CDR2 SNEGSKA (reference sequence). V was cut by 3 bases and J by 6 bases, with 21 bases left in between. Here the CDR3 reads CSASQGEFGAGNEQFF. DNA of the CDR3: TGCAGTGCTAGTCAAGGGGAATTCGGTGCGGGCAATGAGCAGTTCTTC.

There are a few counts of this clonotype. CDR3 bases: TGCAGCGTTGTGGCAGTTAGGGATACGCAGTATTTT. It encodes CSVVAVRDTQYF. The J gene is TRBJ2-3, the V gene TRBV29-1; no clear D. This CDR3 contains 12 residues. Germline CDR1 and CDR2: SQVTM and ANQGSEA. V shed 4 bases and J shed 6 bases, with 11 bases lying between them.

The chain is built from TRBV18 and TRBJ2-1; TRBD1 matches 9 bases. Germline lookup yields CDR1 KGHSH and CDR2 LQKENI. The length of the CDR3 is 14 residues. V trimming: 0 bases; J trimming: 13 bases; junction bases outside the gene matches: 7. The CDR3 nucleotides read TGTGCCAGCTCACCACCGATTGGGGACAGGGCACAGTTCTTC. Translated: CASSPPIGDRAQFF.

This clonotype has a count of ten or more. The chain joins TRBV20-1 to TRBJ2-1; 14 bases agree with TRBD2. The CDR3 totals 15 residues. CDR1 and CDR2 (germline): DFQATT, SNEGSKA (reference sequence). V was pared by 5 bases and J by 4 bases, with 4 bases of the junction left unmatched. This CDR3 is CSAERLAGGYNEQFF. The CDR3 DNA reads TGCAGTGCTGAGCGACTAGCGGGAGGGTACAATGAGCAGTTCTTC.

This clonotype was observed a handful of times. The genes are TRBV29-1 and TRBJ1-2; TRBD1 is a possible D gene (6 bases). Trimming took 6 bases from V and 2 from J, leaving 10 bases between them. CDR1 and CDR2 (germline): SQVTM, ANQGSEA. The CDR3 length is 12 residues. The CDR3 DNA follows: TGCAGCGTACTAACAGGGAACTATGGCTACACCTTC. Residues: CSVLTGNYGYTF.

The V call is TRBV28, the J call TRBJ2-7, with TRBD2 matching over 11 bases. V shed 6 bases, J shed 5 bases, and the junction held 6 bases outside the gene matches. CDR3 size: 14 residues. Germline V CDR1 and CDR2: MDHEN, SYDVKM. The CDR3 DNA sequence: TGTGCCAGCAGGAAACTAGCGGGAGAGAACGAGCAGTACTTC. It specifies CASRKLAGENEQYF.

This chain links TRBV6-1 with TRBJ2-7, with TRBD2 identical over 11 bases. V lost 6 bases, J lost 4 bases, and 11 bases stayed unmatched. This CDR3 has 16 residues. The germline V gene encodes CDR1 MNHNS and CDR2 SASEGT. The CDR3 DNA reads TGTGCCAGCAGACCTCGCTTAGCGGGAGGGATTTACGAGCAGTACTTC. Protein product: CASRPRLAGGIYEQYF.

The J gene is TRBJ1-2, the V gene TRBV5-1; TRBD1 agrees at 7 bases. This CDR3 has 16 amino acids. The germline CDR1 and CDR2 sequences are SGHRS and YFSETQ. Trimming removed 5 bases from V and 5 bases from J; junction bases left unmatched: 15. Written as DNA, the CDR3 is TGCGCCAGCAGTCTAGGACAGGAAATCGTTGGGTATGGCTACACCTTC. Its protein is CASSLGQEIVGYGYTF.

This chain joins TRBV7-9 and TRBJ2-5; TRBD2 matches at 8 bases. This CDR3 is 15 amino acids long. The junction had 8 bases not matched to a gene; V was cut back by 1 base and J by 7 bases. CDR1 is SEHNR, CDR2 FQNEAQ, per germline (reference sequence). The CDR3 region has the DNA TGTGCCAGCAGCTTAGGGTCAGCGGGGGCCGGGACCCAGTACTTC. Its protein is CASSLGSAGAGTQYF. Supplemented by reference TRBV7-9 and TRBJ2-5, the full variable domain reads DTGVSQNPRHKITKRGQNVTFRCDPISEHNRLYWYRQTLGQGPEFLTYFQNEAQLEKSRLLSDRFSAERPKGSFSTLEIQRTEQGDSAMYLCASSLGSAGAGTQYFGPGTRLLVL.

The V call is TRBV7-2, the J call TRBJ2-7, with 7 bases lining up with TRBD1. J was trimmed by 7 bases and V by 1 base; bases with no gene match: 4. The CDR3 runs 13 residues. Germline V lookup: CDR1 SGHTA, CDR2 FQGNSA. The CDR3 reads CASSLGGQTEQYV. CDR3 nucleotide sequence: TGTGCCAGCAGCTTAGGGGGACAGACAGAGCAGTACGTC.

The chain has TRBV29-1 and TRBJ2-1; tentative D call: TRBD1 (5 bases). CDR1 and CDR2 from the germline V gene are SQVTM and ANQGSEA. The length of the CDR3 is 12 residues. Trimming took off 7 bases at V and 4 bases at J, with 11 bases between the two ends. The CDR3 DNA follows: TGCAGCGCTCCCTCAGGGTACAATGAGCAGTTCTTC. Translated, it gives CSAPSGYNEQFF.

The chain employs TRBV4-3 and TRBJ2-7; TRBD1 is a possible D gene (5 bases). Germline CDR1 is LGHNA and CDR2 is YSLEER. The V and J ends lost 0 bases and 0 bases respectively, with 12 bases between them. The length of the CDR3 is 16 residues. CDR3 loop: CASSQDGQGFSYEQYV. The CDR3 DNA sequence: TGCGCCAGCAGCCAAGACGGCCAGGGCTTCTCCTACGAGCAGTACGTC.

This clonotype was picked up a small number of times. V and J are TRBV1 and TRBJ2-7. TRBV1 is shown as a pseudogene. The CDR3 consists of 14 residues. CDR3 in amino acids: CTSSQGKRPYEQYV. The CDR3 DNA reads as TGCACCAGCAGCCAAGGTAAACGGCCGTACGAGCAGTACGTC.

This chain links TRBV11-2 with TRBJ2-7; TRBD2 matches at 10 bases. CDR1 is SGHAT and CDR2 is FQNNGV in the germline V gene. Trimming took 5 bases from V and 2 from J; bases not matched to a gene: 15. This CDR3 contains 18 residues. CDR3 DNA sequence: TGTGCCAGCAGCCTACTACCTAGCGGGAGTGTGAAGGCCTACGAGCAGTACTTC. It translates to CASSLLPSGSVKAYEQYF.

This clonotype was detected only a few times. CDR3 residues: CATQLAGPPQETQYF. CDR3 DNA sequence: TGTGCCACGCAACTAGCGGGGCCCCCCCAAGAGACCCAGTACTTC. The chain employs TRBV10-3 and TRBJ2-5; 10 bases line up with TRBD2. V shed 10 bases and J 1 base; nucleotides not matched to a gene: 9. CDR3 length equals 15 residues. Germline V CDR1 and CDR2: ENHRY, SYGVKD.

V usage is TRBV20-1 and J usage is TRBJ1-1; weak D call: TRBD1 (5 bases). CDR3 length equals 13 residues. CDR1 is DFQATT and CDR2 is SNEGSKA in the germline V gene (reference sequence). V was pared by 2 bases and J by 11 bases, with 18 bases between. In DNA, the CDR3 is TGCAGTGCTAGACAGGCGGGATCGGGGGGGGCTTTCTTT. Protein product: CSARQAGSGGAFF.

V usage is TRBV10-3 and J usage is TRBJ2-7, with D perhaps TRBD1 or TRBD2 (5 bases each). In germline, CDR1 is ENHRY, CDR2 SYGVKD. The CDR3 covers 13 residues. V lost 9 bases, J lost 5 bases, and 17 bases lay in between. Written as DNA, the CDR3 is TGTGCCATTAGGCAGGGTGTCGGGGACGAGCAGTACTTC. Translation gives CAIRQGVGDEQYF.